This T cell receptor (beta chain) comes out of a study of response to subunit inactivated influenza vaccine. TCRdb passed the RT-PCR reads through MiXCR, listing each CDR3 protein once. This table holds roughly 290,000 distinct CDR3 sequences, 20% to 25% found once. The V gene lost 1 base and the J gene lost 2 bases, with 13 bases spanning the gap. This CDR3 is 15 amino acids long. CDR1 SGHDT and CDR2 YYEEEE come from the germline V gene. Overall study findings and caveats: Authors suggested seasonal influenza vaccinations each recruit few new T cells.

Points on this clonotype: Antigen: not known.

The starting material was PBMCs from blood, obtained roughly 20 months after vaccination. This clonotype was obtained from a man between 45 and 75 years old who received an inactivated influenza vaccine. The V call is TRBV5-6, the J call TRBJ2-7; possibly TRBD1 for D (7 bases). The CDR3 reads CASSLRQGGAYEQYF. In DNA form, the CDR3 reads TGTGCCAGCAGCTTGAGACAGGGAGGTGCCTACGAGCAGTACTTC.